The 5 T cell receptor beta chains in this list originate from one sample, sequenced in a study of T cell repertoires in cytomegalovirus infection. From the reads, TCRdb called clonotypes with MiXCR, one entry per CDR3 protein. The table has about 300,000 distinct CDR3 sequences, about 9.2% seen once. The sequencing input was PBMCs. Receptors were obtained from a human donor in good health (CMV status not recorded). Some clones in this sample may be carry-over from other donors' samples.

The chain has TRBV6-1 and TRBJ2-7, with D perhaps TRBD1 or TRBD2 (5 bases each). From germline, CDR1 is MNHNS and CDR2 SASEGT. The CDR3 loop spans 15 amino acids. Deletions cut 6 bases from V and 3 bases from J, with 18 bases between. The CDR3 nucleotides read TGTGCCAGCAGGGAAACCCCGGGACCCGGCTACGAGCAGTACTTC. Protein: CASRETPGPGYEQYF.

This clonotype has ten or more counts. The CDR3, as DNA: TGTGCCAGCAGTCGCATCTGGACTAGCTCAAACACCGGGGAGCTGTTTTTT. The encoded protein is CASSRIWTSSNTGELFF. The chain couples TRBV28 to TRBJ2-2; 8 nucleotides line up with TRBD2. The junction had 10 bases not matched to a gene; V was cut back by 5 bases and J by 2 bases. This CDR3 has 17 residues. Germline loops: CDR1 MDHEN, CDR2 SYDVKM.

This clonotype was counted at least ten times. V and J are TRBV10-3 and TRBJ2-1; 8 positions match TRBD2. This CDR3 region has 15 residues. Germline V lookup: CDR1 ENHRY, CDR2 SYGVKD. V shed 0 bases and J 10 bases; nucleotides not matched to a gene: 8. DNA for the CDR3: TGTGCCATCAGTGAGTCGGGCCGGGGGGGCAGGGAGCAGTTCTTC. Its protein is CAISESGRGGREQFF.

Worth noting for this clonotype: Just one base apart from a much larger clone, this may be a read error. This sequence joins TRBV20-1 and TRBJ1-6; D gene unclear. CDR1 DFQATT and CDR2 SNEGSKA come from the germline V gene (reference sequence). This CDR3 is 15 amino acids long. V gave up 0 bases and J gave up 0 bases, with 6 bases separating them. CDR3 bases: TGCAGTGCTAGAGATGGGAGCTCCTATAATTCACCCCTCCACTTT. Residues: CSARDGSSYNSPLHF.

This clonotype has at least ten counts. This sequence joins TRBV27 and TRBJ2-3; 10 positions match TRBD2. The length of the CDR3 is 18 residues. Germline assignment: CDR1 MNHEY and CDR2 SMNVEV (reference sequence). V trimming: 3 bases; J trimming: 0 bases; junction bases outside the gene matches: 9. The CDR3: CASSFKASGGTSTDTQYF. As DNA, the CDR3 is TGTGCCAGCAGTTTTAAGGCTAGCGGGGGCACTAGCACAGATACGCAGTATTTT.